The 20 T cell receptor beta chains below all came from one sample that was sequenced in a study of blood T cell repertoires in COVID-19. The data were produced by immunoSEQ multiplex PCR, yet TCRdb's version contains in-frame clones alone and is incomplete. The table records roughly 170,000 clones, 75% to 90% of them present only once. Sequenced: PBMCs or T cells enriched from blood (not recorded which). The receptors derive from a woman aged 45 to 65 who had recovered from COVID-19.

Turning to this clone: The sample contains more than one DNA sequence encoding this CDR3. V gene TRBV5-4 combines with J gene TRBJ2-3, with 13 bases lining up with TRBD2. This CDR3 contains 16 residues. V lost 3 bases, J lost 0 bases, and 1 base stayed unmatched. CDR1 is SGHNT and CDR2 is YYREEE in the germline V gene (reference sequence). The CDR3 spells CASSSGLAGSTDTQYF. In DNA form, the CDR3 reads TGTGCCAGCAGCTCGGGACTAGCGGGGAGCACAGATACGCAGTATTTT.

This clone was seen once. The V call is TRBV5-4, the J call TRBJ2-5; TRBD1 agrees at 8 bases. Looked up from germline, CDR1 is SGHNT and CDR2 is YYREEE (reference sequence). The J segment lost 1 base and the V segment lost 4 bases, leaving 6 bases of the junction unmatched. This CDR3 has 15 residues. The CDR3 reads CASSRQTGAQETQYF. CDR3 bases: TGTGCCAGCAGCAGGCAGACAGGGGCCCAAGAGACCCAGTACTTC.

J is TRBJ1-4 and V is TRBV27; no clear D. The CDR3 extends over 15 amino acids. Germline CDR1 reads MNHEY; CDR2 reads SMNVEV (reference sequence). Trimming stripped 4 bases from V and 3 bases from J, with 12 bases between. CDR3 nucleotides: TGTGCCAGCAGTTCGAGAGTTAACCCTAATGAAAAACTGTTTTTT. Translating gives CASSSRVNPNEKLFF.

The chain links TRBV25-1 to TRBJ1-2, with 12 bases identical to TRBD1. Germline V gene lookup returns CDR1 MGHDK and CDR2 SYGVNS. J lost 7 bases, V lost 4 bases, and 7 bases had no gene match. CDR3 length: 15 amino acids. DNA of the CDR3: TGTGCCAGCAGTGTCCCCGGGACAGGGGGCAGTGGCTACACCTTC. Amino acids: CASSVPGTGGSGYTF.

This clone was observed a few times. This chain uses TRBV13 with TRBJ2-7, with a tentative D call TRBD1 (6 bases). Germline CDR1 reads PRHDT; CDR2 reads FYEKMQ (reference sequence). Between the trimmed V and J ends, which lost 2 bases and 6 bases, there was a span of 8 bases. This CDR3 has 12 amino acids. The CDR3 loop reads CASSLRGFEQYV. CDR3 nucleotides: TGTGCCAGCAGCTTAAGGGGGTTCGAGCAGTACGTC.

This clone was seen only a few times. V gene TRBV29-1 combines with J gene TRBJ1-2; possibly TRBD1 for D (6 bases). The germline CDR1 and CDR2 sequences are SQVTM and ANQGSEA. Trimming cost V 6 bases and J 8 bases, with 16 bases left between them. The CDR3 has 12 amino acids. The CDR3 protein is CSVPGPGAGYTF. As DNA, the CDR3 is TGCAGCGTCCCGGGACCAGGGGCCGGCTACACCTTC.

The chain recombines TRBV7-9 with TRBJ1-3; D unresolved. The CDR3 has 12 amino acids. V lost 5 bases and J lost 3, with 5 bases in between. Per germline, CDR1 SEHNR and CDR2 FQNEAQ (reference sequence). The CDR3 spells CASSRLGNTIYF. The CDR3 DNA reads as TGTGCCAGCAGCCGACTTGGAAACACCATATATTTT.

The rearrangement joins TRBV6-4 to TRBJ2-1; no clear D. With 6 bases removed from V and 10 bases from J, the gap between germline ends came to 10 bases. This CDR3 has 11 residues. Germline V CDR1 and CDR2: MRHNA, SNTAGT. CDR3 region: CASSHRHEQFF. The DNA of the CDR3 is TGTGCCAGCAGCCACCGACACGAGCAGTTCTTC.

The CDR3 here is CASSQVDRGPYGYTF. The CDR3 DNA reads TGTGCCAGCAGCCAAGTTGACAGGGGTCCCTATGGCTACACCTTC. The genes are TRBV4-2 and TRBJ1-2; 8 bases match TRBD1. After removal of 1 base from V and 4 bases from J, the junction contained 5 bases not matched to a gene. The CDR3 sequence is 15 residues long. Looked up from germline, CDR1 is LGHNA and CDR2 is YNFKEQ.

The chain uses TRBV6-5 and TRBJ1-1; D remains unclear. The CDR3 consists of 14 residues. Germline V gene lookup returns CDR1 MNHEY and CDR2 SVGAGI. Trimming removed 4 bases at V and 5 bases at J, with 14 bases between. The CDR3 spells CASSFGRPGTEAFF. The CDR3 nucleotides are TGTGCCAGCAGTTTCGGACGGCCGGGAACTGAAGCTTTCTTT.

This sequence joins TRBV6-5 and TRBJ1-1; no definite D call. Trimming took off 4 bases at V and 0 bases at J, with 9 bases between the two ends. The CDR3 runs to 14 residues. Germline V gene data show CDR1 as MNHEY and CDR2 as SVGAGI. The CDR3 bases are TGTGCCAGCAGTTCTGCCCGGTTGAACACTGAAGCTTTCTTT. It yields the protein CASSSARLNTEAFF.

The chain has TRBV9 and TRBJ2-5; TRBD2 matches at 9 bases. Germline CDR1 reads SGDLS; CDR2 reads YYNGEE. The CDR3 has 16 amino acids. V lost 0 bases to trimming and J lost 2 bases; unmatched junction nucleotides: 5. The CDR3 bases are TGTGCCAGCAGCGTAGGTACTAGCGGGTTTCAAGAGACCCAGTACTTC. This translates into CASSVGTSGFQETQYF.

This clone appeared a single time. J is TRBJ1-5 and V is TRBV30; D perhaps matches TRBD1 (5 bases). Trimming took off 0 bases at V and 0 bases at J, with 9 bases between the two ends. Germline V gives CDR1 GTSNPN, CDR2 SVGIG (reference sequence). The CDR3 loop spans 15 amino acids. As DNA, the CDR3 is TGTGCCTGGAGTGTTGGGGGGAATAGCAATCAGCCCCAGCATTTT. It yields the protein CAWSVGGNSNQPQHF.

The J gene is TRBJ1-1, the V gene TRBV5-6; possible D gene TRBD1, 5 bases. CDR3 length: 14 residues. Trimming pared 6 bases from V and 3 bases from J, leaving 15 bases between. Germline assignment: CDR1 SGHDT and CDR2 YYEEEE. CDR3 protein: CASTGGMGDTEAFF. CDR3 sequence (DNA): TGTGCCAGCACCGGGGGGATGGGAGACACTGAAGCTTTCTTT.

The V gene is TRBV30, the J gene TRBJ2-3; 7 bases are a match to TRBD1. J lost 1 base, V lost 2 bases, and 6 bases had no gene match. The CDR3 totals 15 residues. The germline gives CDR1 GTSNPN, CDR2 SVGIG (reference sequence). The CDR3 DNA is TGTGCCTGGAGTAAGGGGGCGGCGGGCACAGATACGCAGTATTTT. Protein sequence: CAWSKGAAGTDTQYF.

This chain uses TRBV28 with TRBJ1-6; possible D gene TRBD1, 5 bases. The CDR3 has 13 residues. Trimming took 6 bases from V and 9 from J, leaving 12 bases between them. In germline, CDR1 is MDHEN, CDR2 SYDVKM. CDR3 sequence: CASSRGVGSPLHF. In DNA form, the CDR3 reads TGTGCCAGCAGCCGGGGGGTAGGTTCACCCCTCCACTTT.

The chain recombines TRBV27 with TRBJ2-1; TRBD2 agrees at 9 bases. This CDR3 spans 16 amino acids. Germline loops: CDR1 MNHEY, CDR2 SMNVEV (reference sequence). J was trimmed by 2 bases and V by 5 bases; bases with no gene match: 7. CDR3 amino acids: CASSETSGSTYNEQFF. CDR3 coding DNA: TGTGCCAGCAGTGAGACTAGCGGTAGCACCTACAATGAGCAGTTCTTC.

J is TRBJ1-3 and V is TRBV7-9; D ambiguous. Germline CDR1 and CDR2: SEHNR and FQNEAQ (reference sequence). Trimming pared 5 bases from V and 8 bases from J, leaving 13 bases between. The CDR3 is made up of 13 amino acids. DNA for the CDR3: TGTGCCAGCAGCCCGAACTCAGGTGACACCATATATTTT. This gives the protein CASSPNSGDTIYF.

This CDR3 reads CASSLATITGNRNTEAFF. The CDR3 DNA follows: TGTGCCAGCAGCTTAGCTACGATCACCGGGAACCGAAACACTGAAGCTTTCTTT. V usage is TRBV7-9 and J usage is TRBJ1-1, with unresolved D. Germline loops: CDR1 SEHNR, CDR2 FQNEAQ (reference sequence). The CDR3 covers 18 residues. V lost 0 bases and J 2 bases, leaving 19 bases between the germline ends.

The chain employs TRBV2 and TRBJ1-1; a weak D match, TRBD1 (5 bases). V was trimmed by 6 bases and J by 5 bases, leaving 16 bases between them. The CDR3 sequence is 14 residues long. Germline loops: CDR1 SNHLY, CDR2 FYNNEI. Here the CDR3 reads CASRGRGAGTEAFF. The CDR3 nucleotides are TGTGCCAGCAGGGGGAGGGGCGCGGGGACTGAAGCTTTCTTT.